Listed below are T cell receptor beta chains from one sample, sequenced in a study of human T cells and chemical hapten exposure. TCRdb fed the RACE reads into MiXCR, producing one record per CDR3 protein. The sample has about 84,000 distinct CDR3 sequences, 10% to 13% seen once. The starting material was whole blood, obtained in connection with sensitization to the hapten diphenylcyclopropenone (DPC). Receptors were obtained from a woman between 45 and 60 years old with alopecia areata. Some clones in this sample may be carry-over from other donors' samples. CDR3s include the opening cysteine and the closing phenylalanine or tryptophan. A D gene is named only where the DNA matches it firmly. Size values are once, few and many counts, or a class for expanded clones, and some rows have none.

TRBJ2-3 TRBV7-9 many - CASSLGFTDTQYF TGTGCCAGCAGCTTGGGATTCACAGATACGCAGTATTTT
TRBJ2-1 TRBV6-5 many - CASSRAGSSYNEQFF TGTGCCAGCAGCCGCGCGGGGAGCTCCTACAATGAGCAGTTCTTC
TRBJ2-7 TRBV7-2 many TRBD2 CASSGAGTSGRIAIYEQYF TGTGCCAGCAGCGGGGCCGGGACTAGCGGGAGGATCGCCATCTACGAGCAGTACTTC
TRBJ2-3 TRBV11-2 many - CASSLGGDTQYF TGTGCCAGCAGCTTGGGAGGAGATACGCAGTATTTT
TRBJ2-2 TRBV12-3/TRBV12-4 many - CASSSSDWTNGELFF TGTGCCAGCAGTTCCTCCGACTGGACGAACGGGGAGCTGTTTTTT
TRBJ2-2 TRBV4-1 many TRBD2 CASSQDKGELAVNTGELFF TGCGCCAGCAGCCAAGATAAGGGGGAACTAGCGGTGAACACCGGGGAGCTGTTTTTT
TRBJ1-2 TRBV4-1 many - CASSQDAGRGYTF TGCGCCAGCAGCCAAGACGCGGGTCGGGGCTACACCTTC
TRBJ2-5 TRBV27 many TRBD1 CASSGGTGPEGETQYF TGTGCCAGCAGTGGGGGGACAGGGCCCGAAGGGGAGACCCAGTACTTC
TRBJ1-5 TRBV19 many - CASSISTLGSQPQHF TGTGCCAGTAGTATATCGACACTAGGGAGTCAGCCCCAGCATTTT
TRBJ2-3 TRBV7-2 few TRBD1 CASSTDRGSPTDTQYF TGTGCCAGCAGCACCGACAGGGGGTCTCCCACAGATACGCAGTATTTT
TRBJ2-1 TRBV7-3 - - CASSRSRDGGGAPSYNEQFF TGTGCCAGCAGCCGGTCCAGGGACGGCGGCGGGGCCCCCTCCTACAATGAGCAGTTCTTC
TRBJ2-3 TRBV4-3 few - CASSQDYGGYTDTQYF TGCGCCAGCAGCCAAGATTATGGGGGCTACACAGATACGCAGTATTTT
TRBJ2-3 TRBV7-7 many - CASSFSGGADTQYF TGTGCTAGCAGCTTTTCCGGGGGCGCAGATACGCAGTATTTT
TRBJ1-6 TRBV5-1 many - CASSLSWQGGSPLHF TGCGCCAGCAGCTTGAGTTGGCAGGGAGGATCACCCCTCCACTTT
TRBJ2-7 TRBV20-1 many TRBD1 CSARDRQGGGEQYF TGCAGTGCTAGAGATAGACAGGGGGGAGGTGAGCAGTACTTC
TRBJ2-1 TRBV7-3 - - CASSREGRSSYNEQFF TGTGCCAGCAGCCGAGAGGGGCGGAGCTCCTACAATGAGCAGTTCTTC
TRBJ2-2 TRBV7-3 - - CASSPFLGRGGTGELFF TGTGCCAGCAGCCCCTTCTTAGGGAGGGGGGGCACCGGGGAGCTGTTTTTT
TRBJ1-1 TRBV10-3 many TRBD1 CAIRGQGVGTEAFF TGTGCCATCAGGGGACAGGGAGTCGGGACTGAAGCTTTCTTT
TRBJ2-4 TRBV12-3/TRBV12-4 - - CASSETGKNIQYF TGTGCCAGCAGTGAGACAGGAAAAAACATTCAGTACTTC